The rows below give T cell receptor beta chains drawn from one sample of a study of graft-versus-host responses after intestinal transplantation. These receptors' antigens are unknown. This table comes from immunoSEQ multiplex PCR, and its TCRdb copy is limited to in-frame clones, with some not included. The profile shows just over 95,000 clones, approximately 90% of them singletons. Sample: unstimulated CD4+ T cells sorted from spleen or lymph node cells, taken before intestinal transplant. The origin of the receptors is a human donor who received an intestinal transplant. CDR3s include the opening cysteine and the closing phenylalanine or tryptophan. The D gene is left open where the match is weak. Only part of the rows carry a size: once, few, many, or a class if the clone is expanded.

TRBJ1-1	-	-	TRBV7-9	CASSSQQNTEAFF	TGTGCCAGCAGCTCCCAACAGAACACTGAAGCTTTCTTT
TRBJ1-5	TRBD1	once	TRBV5-1	CASSLYQGDQPQHF	TGCGCCAGCAGCTTGTACCAGGGGGATCAGCCCCAGCATTTT
TRBJ1-1	-	-	TRBV2	CASSRREIGNTEAFF	TGTGCCAGCAGCCGCAGGGAAATAGGGAACACTGAAGCTTTCTTT
TRBJ1-1	-	-	TRBV19	CASSTGQTNTEAFF	TGTGCCAGTAGTACCGGACAGACGAACACTGAAGCTTTCTTT
TRBJ2-7	-	-	TRBV6-1	CASSVFQRSYEQYF	TGTGCCAGCAGTGTCTTTCAGCGGTCCTACGAGCAGTACTTC
TRBJ2-3	TRBD2	-	TRBV29-1	CSALSGLAGVRDTQYF	TGCAGCGCGTTGTCCGGACTAGCGGGAGTTAGAGATACGCAGTATTTT
TRBJ2-1	TRBD2	-	TRBV5-1	CASSPLTSAYNEQFF	TGCGCCAGCAGCCCCCTGACTAGCGCCTACAATGAGCAGTTCTTC
TRBJ2-1	TRBD1	-	TRBV7-6	CASSLAIRDRVGITHNEQFF	TGTGCCAGCAGCTTAGCAATCCGGGACAGGGTTGGAATCACACACAATGAGCAGTTCTTC
TRBJ1-3	TRBD1	-	TRBV9	CASSARDSSGNTIYF	TGTGCCAGCAGCGCCCGGGACAGCTCTGGAAACACCATATATTTT
TRBJ1-2	-	-	TRBV30	CALTVNYGYTF	TGTGCCTTGACAGTTAACTATGGCTACACCTTC
TRBJ2-1	TRBD2	-	TRBV9	CASSVGTSGGAPYNEQFF	TGTGCCAGCAGCGTGGGGACTAGCGGGGGTGCTCCCTACAATGAGCAGTTCTTC
TRBJ1-4	-	-	TRBV7-6	CASSQTGWSNEKLFF	TGTGCCAGCAGCCAAACAGGGTGGTCTAATGAAAAACTGTTTTTT
TRBJ1-2	TRBD1	-	TRBV18	CASSSDRALYGYTF	TGTGCCAGCTCATCCGACAGGGCCCTTTATGGCTACACCTTC
TRBJ2-3	-	few	TRBV2	CASSEIGGRTDTQYF	TGTGCCAGCAGTGAGATAGGGGGTAGGACAGATACGCAGTATTTT
TRBJ2-1	-	-	TRBV28	CASLTAPPYNEQFF	TGTGCCAGCTTGACAGCCCCCCCCTACAATGAGCAGTTCTTC
TRBJ2-1	-	once	TRBV6-5	CASSYFPGSPYNEQFF	TGTGCCAGCAGTTACTTCCCAGGGTCCCCTTACAATGAGCAGTTCTTC
TRBJ1-3	-	-	TRBV6-5	CASSYSSSGNTIYF	TGTGCCAGCAGTTACTCGAGTTCTGGAAACACCATATATTTT
TRBJ2-5	-	-	TRBV9	CASSRGIQETQYF	TGTGCCAGCAGCCGGGGAATTCAAGAGACCCAGTACTTC
TRBJ2-7	-	-	TRBV5-6	CASSLKGRVPYEQYF	TGTGCCAGCAGCTTAAAAGGCAGGGTTCCCTACGAGCAGTACTTC
TRBJ2-1	-	-	TRBV12-1	CASTKFAGTVYNEQFF	TGTGCCAGCACCAAATTCGCCGGGACAGTATACAATGAGCAGTTCTTC
TRBJ2-1	TRBD2	-	TRBV11-1	CASSPYSGSDYNEQFF	TGTGCCAGCAGCCCTTATAGCGGGAGCGACTACAATGAGCAGTTCTTC
TRBJ1-4	-	-	TRBV6-6	CASSYSRGEKLFF	TGTGCCAGCAGTTACTCGCGGGGAGAAAAACTGTTTTTT
TRBJ1-1	TRBD1	-	TRBV7-2	CASSSTGVNTEAFF	TGTGCCAGCAGCTCGACAGGGGTAAACACTGAAGCTTTCTTT
TRBJ2-7	TRBD1	-	TRBV9	CASSADRGAYEQYF	TGTGCCAGCAGCGCGGACAGGGGGGCCTACGAGCAGTACTTC
TRBJ1-1	-	-	TRBV7-8	CASSFFLTDTEAFF	TGTGCCAGCAGCTTTTTTTTGACAGACACTGAAGCTTTCTTT
TRBJ2-5	-	-	TRBV2	CASSQIVGGETQYF	TGTGCCAGCAGTCAGATTGTTGGGGGCGAGACCCAGTACTTC
TRBJ2-5	-	once	TRBV6-1	CASQNWALETQYF	TGTGCCAGCCAGAACTGGGCTTTGGAGACCCAGTACTTC
TRBJ1-1	-	-	TRBV10-3	CAISESGQGGTEAFF	TGTGCCATCAGTGAGTCGGGGCAGGGAGGGACTGAAGCTTTCTTT
TRBJ2-1	-	once	TRBV2	CASSEALRRAPMVYNEQFF	TGTGCCAGCAGTGAAGCCCTTCGCCGTGCGCCAATGGTATACAATGAGCAGTTCTTC
TRBJ2-3	TRBD2	-	TRBV6-1	CASSELIGRGTDTQYF	TGTGCCAGCAGTGAACTAATAGGGAGGGGCACAGATACGCAGTATTTT
TRBJ2-3	TRBD2	-	TRBV5-4	CASSLLSSGRNTQYF	TGTGCCAGCAGCTTGCTGTCTAGCGGGAGGAATACGCAGTATTTT
TRBJ1-1	-	-	TRBV6-5	CASSPSWTANTEAFF	TGTGCCAGCAGCCCTTCATGGACAGCGAACACTGAAGCTTTCTTT
TRBJ2-5	-	-	TRBV28	CASGGTYQETQYF	TGTGCCAGCGGCGGGACGTACCAAGAGACCCAGTACTTC
TRBJ1-3	-	-	TRBV18	CASSPLTELNTIYF	TGTGCCAGCTCACCTTTGACGGAGCTAAACACCATATATTTT
TRBJ2-7	TRBD1	once	TRBV7-9	CASSVGQGAPQFSEQYF	TGTGCCAGCAGCGTTGGACAGGGTGCCCCCCAGTTTTCCGAGCAGTACTTC
TRBJ2-7	TRBD1	-	TRBV6-5	CASSYLWDRTYEQYF	TGTGCCAGCAGTTACCTTTGGGACAGGACATACGAGCAGTACTTC
TRBJ2-5	-	-	TRBV5-5	CASSFSGGQETQYF	TGTGCCAGCAGCTTTAGTGGCGGTCAAGAGACCCAGTACTTC